These T cell receptor beta chains were read from a single sample in a study of T cell responses to AZD1222 COVID-19 vaccine. Profiling relied on immunoSEQ multiplex PCR, and the TCRdb table lists in-frame clones only, not all of them. In the table there are some 99,000 clones, over 75% of which are singletons. This specimen was peripheral blood, taken on day 0 of MenACWY control vaccination. These receptor sequences come from an adult in good health. CDR3s include the opening cysteine and the closing phenylalanine or tryptophan. A D gene is named only where the DNA matches it firmly. Clone sizes are given selectively: once, few, many, or a class where the clone is expanded.

J gene,D gene,clone size,V gene,CDR3 protein,CDR3 DNA
TRBJ2-5,.,.,TRBV30,CAWSRAQETQYF,TGTGCCTGGAGTAGGGCCCAAGAGACCCAGTACTTC
TRBJ1-2,.,.,TRBV19,CASSPWQGVYGYTF,TGTGCCAGTAGTCCTTGGCAGGGTGTTTATGGCTACACCTTC
TRBJ2-7,TRBD2,.,TRBV6-1,CASRSTSGDGYEQYF,TGTGCCAGCAGGTCTACTAGCGGGGACGGATACGAGCAGTACTTC
TRBJ2-5,.,.,TRBV5-1,CASSPVPDQETQYF,TGCGCCAGCAGCCCGGTCCCCGACCAAGAGACCCAGTACTTC
TRBJ1-1,.,.,TRBV28,CASSLGIMNTEAFF,TGTGCCAGCAGTTTAGGCATTATGAACACTGAAGCTTTCTTT
TRBJ1-3,.,.,TRBV9,CASTVGSNSGNTIYF,TGTGCCAGCACCGTGGGATCCAACTCTGGAAACACCATATATTTT
TRBJ2-1,TRBD1,.,TRBV10-3,CAISPRTGGGYNEQFF,TGTGCCATCAGCCCTCGGACAGGGGGAGGATACAATGAGCAGTTCTTC
TRBJ1-5,.,.,TRBV4-2,CASSQGGFQPQHF,TGTGCCAGCAGCCAAGGGGGTTTTCAGCCCCAGCATTTT
TRBJ1-6,.,.,TRBV7-3,CASSLTGGLNSPLHF,TGTGCCAGCAGCTTAACCGGAGGGCTGAATTCACCCCTCCACTTT
TRBJ1-2,.,.,TRBV10-3,CAISETRKSSGVRGSGYTF,TGTGCCATCAGTGAGACCCGTAAATCTTCCGGGGTGAGGGGCAGTGGCTACACCTTC
TRBJ1-2,TRBD1,.,TRBV7-7,CASSLESGQGNGYTF,TGTGCCAGCAGCTTGGAGTCAGGACAGGGGAATGGCTACACCTTC
TRBJ1-1,.,.,TRBV11-2,CASSLVDTEAFF,TGTGCCAGCAGCCTAGTTGACACTGAAGCTTTCTTT
TRBJ2-7,TRBD1,.,TRBV4-2,CASSQERGRISEQYF,TGTGCCAGCAGCCAAGAGAGGGGGCGTATCTCCGAGCAGTACTTC
TRBJ2-1,TRBD2,.,TRBV19,CASSLSGTSGYNEQFF,TGTGCCAGTAGTCTCTCCGGGACTAGCGGATACAATGAGCAGTTCTTC
TRBJ1-1,.,medium-sized,TRBV4-1,CASSQESREVEAFF,TGCGCCAGCAGCCAAGAGAGCAGGGAGGTTGAAGCTTTCTTT
TRBJ1-3,TRBD1,.,TRBV4-3,CASSPTGTGGASGNTIYF,TGCGCCAGCAGCCCAACCGGGACAGGGGGCGCGTCTGGAAACACCATATATTTT
TRBJ2-1,TRBD2,.,TRBV11-2,CASSALKAGGLDEQFF,TGTGCCAGCAGCGCCCTAAAGGCGGGAGGCTTGGATGAGCAGTTCTTC
TRBJ1-1,TRBD1,.,TRBV30,CAWNRDRGGTEAFF,TGTGCCTGGAACCGGGACAGGGGGGGGACTGAAGCTTTCTTT
TRBJ1-1,.,once,TRBV25-1,CASSEYGTSNTEAFF,TGTGCCAGCAGTGAATATGGGACATCGAACACTGAAGCTTTCTTT
TRBJ1-4,.,.,TRBV7-2,CASSPVGGANEKLFF,TGTGCCAGCAGCCCAGTGGGGGGGGCTAATGAAAAACTGTTTTTT
TRBJ1-1,TRBD1,.,TRBV19,CASRTPGQEAFF,TGTGCCAGTAGGACACCGGGACAGGAAGCTTTCTTT
TRBJ2-7,.,.,TRBV20-1,CSAIQDYEQYF,TGCAGTGCTATACAGGACTACGAGCAGTACTTC
TRBJ2-7,TRBD1,.,TRBV10-2,CASSGQGVSYEQYF,TGCGCCAGCAGTGGGCAGGGGGTTTCCTACGAGCAGTACTTC
TRBJ1-1,.,once,TRBV19,CASSIVGLEEAFF,TGTGCCAGTAGTATAGTAGGCCTAGAAGAAGCTTTCTTT
TRBJ1-5,.,.,TRBV28,CASEYSNQPQHF,TGTGCCAGCGAATATAGCAATCAGCCCCAGCATTTT
TRBJ2-7,.,.,TRBV6-5,CASSYTPPGTYEQYF,TGTGCCAGCAGCTACACCCCCCCAGGGACCTACGAGCAGTACTTC
TRBJ1-1,.,.,TRBV30,CALGTEAFF,TGTGCATTGGGGACTGAAGCTTTCTTT
TRBJ2-7,.,.,TRBV5-8,CASSFPPLEQYF,TGTGCCAGCAGCTTCCCCCCTCTCGAGCAGTACTTC
TRBJ2-7,.,.,TRBV5-1,CASSLGAPYEQYF,TGCGCCAGCAGCTTGGGGGCACCCTACGAGCAGTACTTC
TRBJ1-1,TRBD1,.,TRBV3-1/TRBV3-2,CASSHLTTGSTEAFF,TGTGCCAGCAGCCACCTAACGACAGGGTCCACTGAAGCTTTCTTT
TRBJ2-7,.,.,TRBV7-2,CASSFMTYEQYF,TGTGCCAGCAGCTTTATGACCTACGAGCAGTACTTC
TRBJ1-2,.,.,TRBV5-1,CASSFENGGLGYGYTF,TGCGCCAGCAGCTTCGAAAATGGGGGTCTGGGCTATGGCTACACCTTC
TRBJ2-1,TRBD1,once,TRBV7-9,CASSPGQGDEQFF,TGTGCCAGCAGCCCCGGACAGGGTGATGAGCAGTTCTTC
TRBJ2-1,TRBD2,.,TRBV28,CASSPSSGRAFEQFF,TGTGCCAGCAGCCCCTCTAGCGGGAGGGCCTTCGAGCAGTTCTTC